This T cell receptor (beta chain) was obtained from a study of blood T cells in healthy people across ages. Study as a whole: Per two T cells, template switching captured roughly one barcoded beta molecule. Whole-study results and caveats: Age brought a roughly linear fall in TCR beta diversity measured per million T cells. Naive T cell percentage by flow cytometry tracked strongly with beta diversity.

With V trimmed by 5 bases and J by 7 bases, 11 bases remained unmatched. This CDR3 is 15 amino acids long. Germline CDR1 reads SGHTA; CDR2 reads FQGNSA. The authors ran a second PCR of 7 to 11 cycles using a sample-barcoded 5' primer and a J-beta primer mix. TCRdb recomputed calls from the 5' RACE reads with MiXCR, one row per CDR3 protein. Of around 1,600,000 distinct CDR3 sequences in the sample, about 42% were seen once. Points on this clonotype: Antigen unknown.

Individuals who donated were healthy Caucasians from Russia aged roughly 6 to 95. This chain connects TRBV7-2 to TRBJ2-1; 7 bases align to TRBD2. What was sequenced was blood. The sequence came from a woman younger than 30 in good health. CDR3 in amino acids: CASSARTSMLNEQFF. The CDR3 DNA reads TGTGCCAGCAGCGCCCGGACTAGTATGTTGAATGAGCAGTTCTTC.